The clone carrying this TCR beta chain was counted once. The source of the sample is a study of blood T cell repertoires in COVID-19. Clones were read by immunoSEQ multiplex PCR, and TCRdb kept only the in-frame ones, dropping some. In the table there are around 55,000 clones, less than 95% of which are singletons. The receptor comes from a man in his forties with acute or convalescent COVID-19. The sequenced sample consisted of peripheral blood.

CDR3 nucleotides: TGTGCCACCAGTGAGGCAGGGCTTCGGAATCAGCCCCAGCATTTT. This translates into CATSEAGLRNQPQHF. The chain employs TRBV24-1 and TRBJ1-5; D may be TRBD1 (5 bases). The germline gives CDR1 KGHDR, CDR2 SFDVKD. V lost 4 bases and J lost 4, with 13 bases in between. The CDR3 consists of 15 residues.